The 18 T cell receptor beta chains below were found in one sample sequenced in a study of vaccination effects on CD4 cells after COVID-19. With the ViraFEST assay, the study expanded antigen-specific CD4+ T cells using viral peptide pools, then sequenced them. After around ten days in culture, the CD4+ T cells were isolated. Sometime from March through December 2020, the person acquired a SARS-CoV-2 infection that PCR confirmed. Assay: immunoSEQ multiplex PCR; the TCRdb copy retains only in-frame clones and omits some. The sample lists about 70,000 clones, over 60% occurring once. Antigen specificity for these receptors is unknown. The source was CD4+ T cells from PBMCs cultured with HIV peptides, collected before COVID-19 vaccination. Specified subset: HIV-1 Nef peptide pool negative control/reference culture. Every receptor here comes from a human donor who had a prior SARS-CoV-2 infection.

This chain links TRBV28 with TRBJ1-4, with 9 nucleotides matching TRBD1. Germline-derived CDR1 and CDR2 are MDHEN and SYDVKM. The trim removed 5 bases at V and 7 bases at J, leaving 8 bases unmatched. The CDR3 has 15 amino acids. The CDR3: CASSDPGQGREKLFF. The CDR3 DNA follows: TGTGCCAGCAGTGATCCGGGACAGGGACGTGAAAAACTGTTTTTT. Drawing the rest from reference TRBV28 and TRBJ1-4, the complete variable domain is DVKVTQSSRYLVKRTGEKVFLECVQDMDHENMFWYRQDPGLGLRLIYFSYDVKMKEKGDIPEGYSVSREKKERFSLILESASTNQTSMYLCASSDPGQGREKLFFGSGTQLSVL.

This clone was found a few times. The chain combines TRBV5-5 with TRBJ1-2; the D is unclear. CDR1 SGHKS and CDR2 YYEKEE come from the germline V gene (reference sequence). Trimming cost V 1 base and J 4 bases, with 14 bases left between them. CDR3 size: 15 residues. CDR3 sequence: CASSLNPGSGYGYTF. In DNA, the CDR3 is TGTGCCAGCAGCTTGAACCCGGGATCAGGCTATGGCTACACCTTC.

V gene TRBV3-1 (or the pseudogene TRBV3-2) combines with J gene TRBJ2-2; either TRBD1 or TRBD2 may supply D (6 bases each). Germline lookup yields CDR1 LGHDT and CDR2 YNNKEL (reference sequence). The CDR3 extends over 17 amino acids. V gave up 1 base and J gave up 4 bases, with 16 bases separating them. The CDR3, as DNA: TGTGCCAGCAGCCAAGCGCGGGGACCAGGGGTCACCGGGGAGCTGTTTTTT. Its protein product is CASSQARGPGVTGELFF.

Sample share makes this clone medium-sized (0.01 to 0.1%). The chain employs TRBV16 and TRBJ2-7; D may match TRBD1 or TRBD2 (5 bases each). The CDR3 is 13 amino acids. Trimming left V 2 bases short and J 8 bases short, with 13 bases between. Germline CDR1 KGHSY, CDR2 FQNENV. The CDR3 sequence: CASSQRDLSKQYF. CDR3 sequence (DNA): TGTGCCAGCAGCCAAAGGGACCTTTCCAAGCAGTACTTC.

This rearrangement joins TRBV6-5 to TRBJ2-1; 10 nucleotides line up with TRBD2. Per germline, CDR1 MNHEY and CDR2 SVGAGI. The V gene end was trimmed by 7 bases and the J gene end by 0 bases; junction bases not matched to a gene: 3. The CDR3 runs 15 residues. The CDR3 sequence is CASKLAGSSYNEQFF. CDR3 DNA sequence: TGTGCCAGCAAACTAGCGGGGAGCTCCTACAATGAGCAGTTCTTC.

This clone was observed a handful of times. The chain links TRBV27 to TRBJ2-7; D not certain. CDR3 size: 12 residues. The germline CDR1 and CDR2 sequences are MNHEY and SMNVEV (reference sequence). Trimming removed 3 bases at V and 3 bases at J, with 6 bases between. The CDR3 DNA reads TGTGCCAGCAGTTTTGTTCACTACGAGCAGTACTTC. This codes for CASSFVHYEQYF.

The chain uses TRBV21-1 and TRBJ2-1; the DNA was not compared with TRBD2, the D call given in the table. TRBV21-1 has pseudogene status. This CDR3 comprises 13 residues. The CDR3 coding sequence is TGTGCCAGCGAGTCCTCAAGGCGGGAGATTCAGTTCTTC. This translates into CASESSRREIQFF.

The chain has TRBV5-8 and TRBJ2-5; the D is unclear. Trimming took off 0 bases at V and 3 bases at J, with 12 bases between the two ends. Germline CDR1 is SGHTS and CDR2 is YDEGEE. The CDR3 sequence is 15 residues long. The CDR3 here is CASSLESATKETQYF. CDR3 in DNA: TGTGCCAGCAGCTTGGAATCAGCGACAAAAGAGACCCAGTACTTC.

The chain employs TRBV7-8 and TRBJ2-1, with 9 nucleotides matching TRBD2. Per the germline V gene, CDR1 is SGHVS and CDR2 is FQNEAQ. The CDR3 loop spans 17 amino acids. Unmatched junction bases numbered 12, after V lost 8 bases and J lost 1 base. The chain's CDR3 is CASSSGGGAGSYNEQFF. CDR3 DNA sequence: TGTGCCAGCTCGTCCGGCGGGGGGGCCGGGTCCTACAATGAGCAGTTCTTC.

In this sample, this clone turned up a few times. CDR3 nucleotide sequence: TGTGCCATCAGTGGGGTTGGGCGAAGTTCCTACAATGAGCAGTTCTTC. Its translation: CAISGVGRSSYNEQFF. The chain employs TRBV10-3 and TRBJ2-1; no reliable D call. V lost 4 bases and J lost 1, with 14 bases in between. Germline lookup yields CDR1 ENHRY and CDR2 SYGVKD. This CDR3 spans 16 amino acids.

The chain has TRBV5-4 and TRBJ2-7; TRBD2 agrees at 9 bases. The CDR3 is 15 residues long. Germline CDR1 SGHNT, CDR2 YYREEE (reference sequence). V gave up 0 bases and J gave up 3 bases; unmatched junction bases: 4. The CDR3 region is CASSLAPTSGYEQYF. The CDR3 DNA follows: TGTGCCAGCAGCTTGGCCCCGACTAGCGGCTACGAGCAGTACTTC.

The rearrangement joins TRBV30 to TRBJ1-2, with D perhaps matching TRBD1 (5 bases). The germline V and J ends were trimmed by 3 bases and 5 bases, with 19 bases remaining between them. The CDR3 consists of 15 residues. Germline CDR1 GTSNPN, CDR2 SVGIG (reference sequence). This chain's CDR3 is CAWRGDGPGPYGYTF. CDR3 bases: TGTGCCTGGAGGGGGGACGGTCCGGGTCCGTATGGCTACACCTTC.

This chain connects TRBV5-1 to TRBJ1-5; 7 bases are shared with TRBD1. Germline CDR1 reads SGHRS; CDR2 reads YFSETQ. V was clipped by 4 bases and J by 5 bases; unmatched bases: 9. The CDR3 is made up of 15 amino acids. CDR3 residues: CASSPGQVGDQPQHF. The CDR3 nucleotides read TGCGCCAGCAGCCCAGGACAGGTTGGGGATCAGCCCCAGCATTTT.

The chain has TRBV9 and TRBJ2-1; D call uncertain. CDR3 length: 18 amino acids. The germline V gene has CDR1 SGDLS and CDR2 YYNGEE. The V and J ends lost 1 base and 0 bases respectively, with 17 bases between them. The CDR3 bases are TGTGCCAGCAGCGTATTTACGACTGCAGTCAGCTCCTACAATGAGCAGTTCTTC. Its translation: CASSVFTTAVSSYNEQFF.

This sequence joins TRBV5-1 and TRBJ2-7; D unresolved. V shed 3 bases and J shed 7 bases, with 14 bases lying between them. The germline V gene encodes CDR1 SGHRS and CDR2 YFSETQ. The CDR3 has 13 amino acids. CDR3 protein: CASSSRSSVEQYF. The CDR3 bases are TGCGCCAGCAGCTCCCGGTCTTCCGTGGAGCAGTACTTC. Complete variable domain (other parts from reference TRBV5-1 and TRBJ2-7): KAGVTQTPRYLIKTRGQQVTLSCSPISGHRSVSWYQQTPGQGLQFLFEYFSETQRNKGNFPGRFSGRQFSNSRSEMNVSTLELGDSALYLCASSSRSSVEQYFGPGTRLTVT.

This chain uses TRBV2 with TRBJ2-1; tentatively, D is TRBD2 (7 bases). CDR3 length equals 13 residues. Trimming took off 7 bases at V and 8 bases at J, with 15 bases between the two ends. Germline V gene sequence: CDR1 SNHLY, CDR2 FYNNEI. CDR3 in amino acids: CASTRGAGDEQFF. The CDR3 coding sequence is TGTGCCAGCACCCGGGGGGCGGGTGATGAGCAGTTCTTC.

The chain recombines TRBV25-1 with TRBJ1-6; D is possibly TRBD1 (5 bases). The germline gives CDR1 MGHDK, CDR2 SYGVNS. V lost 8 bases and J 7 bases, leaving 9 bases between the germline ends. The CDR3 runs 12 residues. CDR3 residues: CASRGANSPLHF. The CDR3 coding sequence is TGTGCCAGCCGCGGGGCCAATTCACCCCTCCACTTT. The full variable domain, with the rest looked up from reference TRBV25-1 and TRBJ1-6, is EADIYQTPRYLVIGTGKKITLECSQTMGHDKMYWYQQDPGMELHLIHYSYGVNSTEKGDLSSESTVSRIRTEHFPLTLESARPSHTSQYLCASRGANSPLHFGNGTRLTVT.

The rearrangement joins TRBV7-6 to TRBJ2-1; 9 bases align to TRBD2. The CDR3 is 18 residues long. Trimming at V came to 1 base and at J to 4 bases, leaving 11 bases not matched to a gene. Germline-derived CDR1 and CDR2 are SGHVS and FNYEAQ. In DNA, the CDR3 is TGTGCCAGCAGCTTAGTTGGGGGTCCTAGCGGGGCATACAATGAGCAGTTCTTC. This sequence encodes CASSLVGGPSGAYNEQFF.